This T cell receptor beta chain was observed in a study of somatic mutations in cytotoxic T cells in rheumatoid arthritis. Study information: Patient blood (approximately 30 ml EDTA) was taken immediately after diagnosis and before treatment.

The ends were cut back, 4 bases at V and 5 bases at J, with 9 bases in the middle. The CDR3 is 12 amino acids. Germline CDR1 reads SGHRS; CDR2 reads YFSETQ. Some clones are missing from TCRdb's copy, which holds only in-frame ones; the method was immunoSEQ multiplex PCR. The sample records around 13,000 clones, nearly 80% being singletons. The sequenced sample was CD8+ T cells sorted from blood. This sequence was found in an adult with rheumatoid arthritis. The V gene is TRBV5-1, the J gene TRBJ1-1; D not certain. Here the CDR3 DNA reads TGCGCCAGCAGCATGGTTGATACTGAAGCTTTCTTT. Protein: CASSMVDTEAFF.